The sequence of this TCR beta chain was determined in a study of T cell responses to AZD1222 COVID-19 vaccine. Generated by immunoSEQ multiplex PCR, the TCRdb table keeps only in-frame clones and is missing some. The data contain 99,000 or so clones, 70% to 90% of them singletons. Study-wide results and limits: Close to half of all spike-specific TCRs reportedly target regions of the variants that are unmutated. Spike-specific TCR repertoires showed rising breadth and depth after two AZD1222 doses. Baseline seropositivity characterized only a handful of AZD1222 recipients.

This clone was seen a single time. What it recognizes is unknown. Germline V gives CDR1 MNHEY, CDR2 SVGAGI. V lost 8 bases and J lost 4, with 15 bases in between. The CDR3 is 14 residues long. Sequencing was performed on peripheral blood, taken on day 0 of AZD1222 vaccination. The chain uses TRBV6-5 and TRBJ1-3, with D hard to call. The clonotype comes from an adult in good health. The CDR3 DNA reads as TGTGCCAGCGCCTATATACCCTCGGGAAACACCATATATTTT. This codes for CASAYIPSGNTIYF.